This TCR beta chain was documented in a study of cytomegalovirus exposure and HLA in healthy donors (dated by TCRdb to 2015 to 2018). For the wider study: According to an earlier analysis of 587 of the donors, some 180 million T cells yielded roughly 100 million unique TCR beta sequences and about 280 Gb of sequence data. A later analysis re-analyzed previously published TCR beta repertoires from 660 or so donors and added high-resolution HLA genotyping to study TCR occurrence patterns. Of the approximately 400 genotyped donors, over 80% were placed in the genetic ancestry cluster associated with self-reported Caucasian donors. Rather than drawing on any new phenotypic data, the later analysis identified candidate immune exposures from TCR beta sequences and the way those sequences occurred across donors. Class I and class II HLA loci were covered by the typing at four-digit resolution. The study aimed to test whether signatures of past pathogen exposure could be identified by cataloging public T cell receptors. The number of donors typed differed by locus, with about 629-640 for A, B, C, DRB1 and DQB1, roughly 520 for DQA1, nearly 610 for DPA1, and around 450 for DPB1. In a later genetic analysis, genome-wide SNP genotypes for 398 of the 666 donors were used, and that subset was treated as a discovery cohort. An earlier analysis of 587 of the donors used high-throughput TCR beta sequencing to judge whether each TCR beta V gene segment behaved as functional or pseudogenic. A separate validation cohort of about 110 different subjects was used in addition to the approximately 670-subject first cohort. Roughly five DR-DQ haplotypes were handled as single units for association and clustering, since linkage in the cohort was strong. An early release covering around 630 HLA-typed donors comprised approximately 300 gigabases of sequencing data and 85 million or so unique TCR sequences. Donor age, sex, ethnicity and CMV serostatus were compiled alongside the repertoire data. The study profiled the T cell repertoires of under 700 subjects by immunosequencing and related them to cytomegalovirus serostatus. To predict cytomegalovirus infection status, the study brought together high-throughput TCR immunosequencing, statistical association of individual TCRs with disease status, and machine learning. Every discovery cohort repertoire had been produced on one sequencing platform. Across about 370 genotyped donors of the cohort, an average of roughly 230,000 unique TCR beta nucleotide sequences per donor were sequenced, and approximately 17% of those sequences were non-productive.

This clone has just a few counts. Its antigen specificity is not known. It has no much larger one-base neighbor in the sample; base qualities were not kept. The cohort comprised 550 to 700 healthy bone marrow donors. Cohort members were all nominally healthy when sampled, although unrecorded immune exposures were likely present. The donor was CMV seronegative and was included in the group of 352 seronegative cohort members. Every donor gave a peripheral blood sample, and the peripheral blood mononuclear cells from that sample were used for TCR beta sequencing. The Qiagen DNeasy Blood Extraction Kit was used to extract genomic DNA from the blood cell samples. At the junction V is shortened by 8 bases and J by 9 bases, with 16 bases in between. The CDR3 has 12 amino acids, counting the end cysteine and phenylalanine. Only CDR3 DNA is held: 36 bases, read in frame from base 1. From the germline V gene, CDR1 is SGHTA and CDR2 is FQGNSA.

The full study reports these points: A later analysis reported that several top co-occurrence clusters appeared linked to parvovirus B19, influenza, CMV and Epstein-Barr virus. CMV serostatus was the only immune exposure information available for the cohort. A further reported finding was that TCR beta sequences accurately predicted the HLA-A and HLA-B alleles for most subjects in the first cohort. An earlier analysis of several hundred of the donors showed that most TCR beta V segments appeared in productive rearrangements either about 87% or about 30% of the time, which broadly matched IMGT annotations. Because HLA typing was unavailable for some donors at each locus, only the typed subset was used in association tests. Linkage disequilibrium might explain the correlated functional status among segregating V segments, but an unknown experimental factor could not be ruled out. The study gave a list of 150 to 200 TCR beta chains associated with cytomegalovirus. Cytomegalovirus status was reported to be diagnosed by the classifier with high specificity and sensitivity in both the original and validation cohorts. A few of the identified cytomegalovirus-associated TCR beta chains were confirmed in vitro to be specific for cytomegalovirus antigens. In a later analysis, most CMV-associated TCR beta chains were found to appear HLA-restricted, with HLA associations seemingly driven largely by CMV exposure. Some IMGT-functional V segments, including TRBV6-2 and TRBV6-3, could not be told apart with the 87-base-pair reads, so those segments were excluded. While some public TCRs were present in many individuals, most TCR sequences turned up only very rarely across donors. V-gene and J-gene trimming of TCR beta chains was associated with a missense DCLRE1C variant in a later genetic analysis, and the association was replicated in an independent cohort. The earlier analysis of approximately 540 of the donors excluded 15 to 20 rarely observed V segments, including chromosome 9 orphons, because counts were too low. In a later analysis, HLA-associated TCR beta chains showed more clonal expansion and lower generation probabilities than non-associated chains that were equally common. Strong co-occurrence of HLA alleles, especially DR and DQ, made assigning TCR associations to individual alleles difficult. A later genetic analysis reported fewer N-insertions in productive TCRs among donors in an Asian-associated ancestry cluster than the roughly 700-donor mean. According to a later analysis, TCR association rates differed among HLA loci, with DRB1 alleles showing the most associated TCRs and HLA-C alleles showing the fewest. A cluster of highly shared sequence variants was judged likely to represent a technical artifact of the sequencing pipeline. Roughly uniform sequencing depth across donors was assumed in presence/absence analyses, although this assumption may not hold. This cohort had only TCR beta chains sequenced, and the lack of alpha or paired-chain data limited which features could be detected. It was suggested by the authors that the approach could potentially be generalized to other disease states and immunological phenotypes. In a later analysis, 16,951 TCR beta sequences were associated with specific HLA alleles at a false discovery rate of 0.05.

The library was built by means of the immunoSEQ multiplex PCR assay. For the multiplex PCR, a mixture combining 60 forward primers for TCR Vbeta segments and 13 reverse primers for TCR Jbeta segments was used. Amplification of the CDR3 region of rearranged TCR beta genes was performed with a multiplex PCR assay on genomic DNA. On the Illumina HiSeq System, the amplified TCR beta libraries were sequenced as 87-base-pair reads. The published analysis was carried out like this. In a later analysis, tens of millions of unique TCR beta chains were counted across the 500 to 850 repertoires, and around 10 million of these chains were shared by at least two donors. Raw reads were error-corrected and collapsed into unique sequences by a nearest-neighbor algorithm in which closely related sequences were merged to remove PCR and sequencing errors. Alignment of CDR3 sequences to IMGT reference sequences was used to assign V, D and J gene segments. For a sequence to be retained, a match of at least six nucleotides was required to both a V gene segment and a J gene segment. A rearrangement counted as productive if the CDR3 had no stop codons and remained in frame with V and J, and every other rearrangement counted as non-productive. Following IMGT convention, CDR3 was defined as the stretch from the second conserved V-encoded cysteine to the conserved J-encoded phenylalanine. The earlier analysis of 587 of the donors excluded sequences that lacked an unambiguous match to a single V gene segment. In an earlier analysis of almost 600 of the donors, a V segment was called functional when productive rearrangements were above 56.7%, and segregating when the standard deviation between donors exceeded 5%. A statistical classification framework was built for diagnosing cytomegalovirus status from the catalog of TCR beta chain sequences. V and J gene assignment, in a later analysis, came from comparing TCR nucleotide sequences with IMGT/GENE-DB human TR gene sequences. Using the TCRdist pipeline, a later analysis assigned CDR3 sequences along with most-parsimonious VDJ recombination scenarios. In a later analysis, each TCR beta chain was defined by its CDR3 amino acid sequence together with its V-gene family, and reads lacking a unique V-gene family were excluded. In a later analysis, approximately 640 highly shared, low-generation-probability nucleotide sequences were removed to address suspected cross-contamination and a sequencing artifact. In a later analysis, a clonal expansion index was calculated for each public chain from normalized within-repertoire ranks of inferred template counts. A later analysis computed generation probabilities with a VDJ recombination model fitted to out-of-frame rearrangements, and checked the results against IGoR. Hypergeometric tests were used in a later analysis to score TCR-TCR, TCR-HLA and TCR-CMV co-occurrence, with a repertoire-size bias correction applied to the TCR pairs. False discovery rates were estimated in a later analysis by permuting HLA or CMV assignments 20 times. In a later analysis, co-occurring TCRs were grouped using DBSCAN, and TCRdist sequence similarity was added for clustering within HLA-allele-positive subsets. Co-occurrence clustering excluded repertoires with fewer than 30,000 or more than 120,000 public chains, plus five with anomalous nucleotide sharing. Drawn from immuneACCESS, this table holds only the in-frame rearrangements with V and J called that TCRdb kept. Clones are partly lost; checked studies trace under half to an unresolved V gene and leave the rest unexplained. V, J and clone size are those of that table, while D and trimming were read from the DNA. Here the sample has approximately 120,000 clones; under 90% occur a single time. 2.2% of the sample goes to the ten largest clones.

This receptor chain uses TRBV7-2 and TRBJ1-1; TRBD1 could be the D gene, as 6 bases match. This receptor was identified in a woman aged 30 to 39 in good health and CMV-seronegative. The sample taken for sequencing was PBMCs. The nucleotide sequence is TGTGCCAGCCACGGGGGGGGGCGACAAGCTTTCTTT. It translates to CASHGGGRQAFF.